A single sample is the source of the 23 T cell receptor beta chains below, sequenced in a study of Graves' ophthalmopathy and Graves' hyperthyroidism. RNA transcripts provided the template for amplifying TCR beta CDR3 regions. First-round RT-PCR with HTBI primers preceded a second-round multiplex PCR. TCRdb fed the multiplex PCR reads into MiXCR, producing one record per CDR3 protein. This table has 500,000 to 700,000 distinct CDR3 sequences, 20% to 25% appearing once. The specimen was peripheral blood. Receptors originate from a woman between 18 and 30 years old with stable Graves' hyperthyroidism. Some clones in this sample may be carry-over from other donors' samples.

This clonotype was seen at least ten times. The CDR3 DNA follows: TGTGCCAGCAGCGTCCGGACATACCATCTCAACTATGGCTACACCTTC. It yields the protein CASSVRTYHLNYGYTF. This chain uses TRBV6-1 with TRBJ1-2; TRBD1 might be the D (5 bases). Germline V gene data show CDR1 as MNHNS and CDR2 as SASEGT. The CDR3 contains 16 residues. V lost 6 bases and J 2 bases, leaving 19 bases between the germline ends.

This clonotype was recorded many times. This chain joins TRBV20-1 and TRBJ1-3; TRBD1 might be the D (5 bases). Germline V gene sequence: CDR1 DFQATT, CDR2 SNEGSKA (reference sequence). This CDR3 has 14 amino acids. Trimming shortened V by 3 bases and J by 3 bases, and 12 bases separated the two germline ends. As DNA, the CDR3 is TGCAGTGCTAGCATTGGGGCACTTGGAAACACCATATATTTT. Its translation is CSASIGALGNTIYF.

At least ten counts were recorded for this clonotype. This sequence joins TRBV20-1 and TRBJ2-5; 9 bases align to TRBD1. The CDR3 is 16 residues long. Germline CDR1 DFQATT, CDR2 SNEGSKA (reference sequence). The V segment lost 5 bases and the J segment 5 bases; nucleotides outside the gene matches: 15. The CDR3 region has the DNA TGCAGTGCTCCTGAACCGGCGGACAGGGGAAGCGAGACCCAGTACTTC. Translation: CSAPEPADRGSETQYF.

This clonotype was picked up one time. The chain employs TRBV5-1 and TRBJ2-2, with D perhaps matching TRBD1 (5 bases). Germline CDR1 is SGHRS and CDR2 is YFSETQ. The CDR3 is made up of 14 amino acids. V lost 5 bases to trimming and J lost 3 bases, with 11 bases between them. The CDR3 protein is CASRHLQDTGELFF. The CDR3 bases are TGCGCCAGCAGGCACCTACAGGACACCGGGGAGCTGTTTTTT.

Comments on this clonotype: A much larger clone differs by one base, so this may be a read error. The rearrangement links TRBV7-9 to TRBJ2-7; 7 positions agree with TRBD1. The length of the CDR3 is 12 residues. Trimming removed 5 bases from V and 4 bases from J; junction bases left unmatched: 2. Germline V gives CDR1 SEHNR, CDR2 FQNEAQ (reference sequence). CDR3 protein: CASSGRGYEQYV. CDR3 DNA sequence: TGTGCCAGCAGCGGCAGGGGGTACGAGCAGTACGTC.

CDR3: CASSSAGGRETQYF. The CDR3 coding sequence is TGTGCCAGCAGTTCGGCGGGGGGCAGGGAGACCCAGTACTTC. V gene TRBV28 combines with J gene TRBJ2-5; 8 bases fit TRBD2. This CDR3 has 14 residues. V trimming: 4 bases; J trimming: 5 bases; junction bases outside the gene matches: 6. Germline V CDR1 and CDR2: MDHEN, SYDVKM.

This clonotype was picked up many times. The rearrangement uses TRBV6-6 and TRBJ1-2, with D perhaps matching TRBD1 (5 bases). This CDR3 has 13 residues. V was trimmed by 4 bases and J by 2 bases, leaving 8 bases between them. Germline V gene sequence: CDR1 MNHNY, CDR2 SVGAGI (reference sequence). CDR3 in amino acids: CASSWTSNYGYTF. The DNA for the CDR3 is TGTGCCAGCAGTTGGACATCCAACTATGGCTACACCTTC.

This clonotype has at least ten counts. The V and J genes are TRBV5-6 and TRBJ2-5; a weak D match, TRBD1 (5 bases). The CDR3 spans 14 residues. V dropped 1 base and J dropped 5 bases, with 12 bases sitting between them. The germline V gene has CDR1 SGHDT and CDR2 YYEEEE. As DNA, the CDR3 is TGTGCCAGCAGCTTGAGGCAGGGTCGGGAGACCCAGTACTTC. Protein: CASSLRQGRETQYF.

This clonotype has at least ten counts. The CDR3 sequence is CASSIDRWGPTQAFF. The CDR3 region has the DNA TGTGCCAGTAGTATAGATCGTTGGGGTCCGACCCAAGCTTTCTTT. The chain uses TRBV19 and TRBJ1-1; D is undetermined. This CDR3 comprises 15 residues. CDR1 is LNHDA, CDR2 SQIVND, per germline (reference sequence). The V and J ends lost 0 bases and 9 bases respectively, with 17 bases between them.

This clonotype was observed many times. The chain combines TRBV6-2 or TRBV6-3 with TRBJ1-1; weak D call: TRBD1 (6 bases). Germline assignment: CDR1 MNHEY and CDR2 SVGEGT. The V and J ends lost 6 bases and 1 base respectively, with 12 bases between them. This CDR3 is built from 14 residues. CDR3 amino acids: CASSHRVRNTEAFF. The CDR3 coding sequence is TGTGCCAGCAGCCACAGGGTCCGGAACACTGAAGCTTTCTTT.

This clonotype showed up many times. The chain has TRBV12-3 or TRBV12-4 and TRBJ2-2, with 14 bases matching TRBD2. The CDR3 spans 19 residues. V lost 4 bases to trimming and J lost 0 bases; unmatched junction nucleotides: 7. The CDR3 spells CASSSGLAGGHTNTGELFF. CDR3 DNA: TGTGCCAGCAGTTCAGGACTAGCGGGGGGTCACACGAACACCGGGGAGCTGTTTTTT.

This clonotype has only a few counts. The CDR3 DNA follows: TGTGCCAGCAGTGCCGACGGGGGGAATCAGCCCCAGCATTTT. Residues: CASSADGGNQPQHF. The rearrangement links TRBV2 to TRBJ1-5, with D possibly being TRBD1 (5 bases). Germline CDR1 SNHLY, CDR2 FYNNEI. The CDR3 is 14 residues long. Trimming stripped 4 bases from V and 4 bases from J, with 11 bases between.

CDR3 nucleotides: TGCAGGACTCCGGGAAAAATGAACACTGAAGCTTTCTTT. Its protein is CRTPGKMNTEAFF. The chain carries TRBV20-1 and TRBJ1-1; D unresolved. This CDR3 contains 13 residues. Germline assignment: CDR1 DFQATT and CDR2 SNEGSKA (reference sequence).

This rearrangement joins TRBV18 to TRBJ1-6; possibly TRBD1 for D (5 bases). From germline, CDR1 is KGHSH and CDR2 LQKENI. The CDR3 consists of 16 residues. V was clipped by 6 bases and J by 7 bases, with 19 bases between them. The CDR3 sequence: CASSRFSTDQNSPLHF. CDR3 sequence (DNA): TGTGCCAGCTCCCGGTTTTCGACAGACCAAAATTCACCCCTCCACTTT.

The rearrangement links TRBV6-4 to TRBJ2-7; 7 positions agree with TRBD1. This CDR3 has 16 residues. Germline CDR1 reads MRHNA; CDR2 reads SNTAGT. V lost 5 bases and J lost 2; bases outside the gene matches: 12. CDR3 nucleotide sequence: TGTGCCAGCAGTTTAATATTAGGTACAGGGGCCTACGAGCAGTACTTC. Encoded protein: CASSLILGTGAYEQYF.

There are many counts of this clonotype. The V gene is TRBV20-1, the J gene TRBJ1-1; D not resolved. The CDR3 extends over 13 amino acids. Germline V lookup: CDR1 DFQATT, CDR2 SNEGSKA (reference sequence). Trimming pared 6 bases from V and 3 bases from J, leaving 14 bases between. The CDR3 DNA reads TGCAGTGCGCCCGGGGATGGATACACTGAAGCTTTCTTT. Translated, it gives CSAPGDGYTEAFF.

This clonotype was observed many times. The chain combines TRBV19 with TRBJ1-5; no clear D. The CDR3 has 14 amino acids. Trimming stripped 4 bases from V and 6 bases from J, with 13 bases between. Germline CDR1 reads LNHDA; CDR2 reads SQIVND (reference sequence). The CDR3 loop is CASSTLMTVQPQHF. For the CDR3, the DNA is TGTGCCAGTAGTACGCTCATGACCGTTCAGCCCCAGCATTTT. The variable domain in full, completed from reference TRBV19 and TRBJ1-5, reads DGGITQSPKYLFRKEGQNVTLSCEQNLNHDAMYWYRQDPGQGLRLIYYSQIVNDFQKGDIAEGYSVSREKKESFPLTVTSAQKNPTAFYLCASSTLMTVQPQHFGDGTRLSIL.

This clonotype appeared many times. The chain couples TRBV10-3 to TRBJ1-5, with a possible D match to TRBD1 (6 bases). From germline, CDR1 is ENHRY and CDR2 SYGVKD. This CDR3 has 14 amino acids. Trimming removed 6 bases at V and 7 bases at J, with 16 bases between. CDR3 bases: TGTGCCATCAGCACTACGGGGGGCGGGCAGCCCCAGCATTTT. Its protein product is CAISTTGGGQPQHF.

In its sample, this clonotype was seen many times. The chain carries TRBV10-1 and TRBJ2-2; D gene unclear. CDR3 length: 14 amino acids. Germline V gene lookup returns CDR1 WNHNN and CDR2 SYGVQD (reference sequence). With 9 bases removed from V and 0 bases from J, the gap between germline ends came to 11 bases. The CDR3 DNA follows: TGCGCCAGTCAGGACGGTACGAACACCGGGGAGCTGTTTTTT. Encoded protein: CASQDGTNTGELFF.

This clonotype was observed many times. The rearrangement links TRBV28 to TRBJ1-5; 9 bases are shared with TRBD1. This CDR3 is built from 14 residues. J was trimmed by 5 bases and V by 5 bases; bases with no gene match: 4. The V gene's germline CDR1 is MDHEN and CDR2 SYDVKM. CDR3 in DNA: TGTGCCAGCAGTATAACAGGGGGCTATCAGCCCCAGCATTTT. The encoded protein is CASSITGGYQPQHF.

The chain is built from TRBV19 and TRBJ2-7, with D possibly matching TRBD1 (6 bases). The germline V and J ends were trimmed by 2 bases and 0 bases, with 8 bases remaining between them. The germline CDR1 and CDR2 sequences are LNHDA and SQIVND (reference sequence). The CDR3 extends over 14 amino acids. The CDR3 DNA is TGTGCCAGTAGTATATTGGGGGCCTCCTACGAGCAGTACTTC. Its translation: CASSILGASYEQYF.

This clonotype was detected ten times or more. The chain uses TRBV5-1 and TRBJ1-1; TRBD1 matches 7 bases. The V gene's germline CDR1 is SGHRS and CDR2 YFSETQ. This CDR3 comprises 14 residues. The J segment lost 4 bases and the V segment lost 3 bases, leaving 6 bases of the junction unmatched. The CDR3 sequence is CASSSKTGITEAFF. CDR3 nucleotide sequence: TGCGCCAGCAGCTCCAAGACAGGGATCACTGAAGCTTTCTTT. The variable domain in full, completed from reference TRBV5-1 and TRBJ1-1, reads KAGVTQTPRYLIKTRGQQVTLSCSPISGHRSVSWYQQTPGQGLQFLFEYFSETQRNKGNFPGRFSGRQFSNSRSEMNVSTLELGDSALYLCASSSKTGITEAFFGQGTRLTVV.

The table lists this clonotype with many counts. V is TRBV24-1 and J is TRBJ2-5; perhaps TRBD2 as D (6 bases). CDR1 and CDR2 from the germline V gene are KGHDR and SFDVKD. This CDR3 is built from 19 residues. The V and J ends lost 2 bases and 4 bases respectively, with 25 bases between them. DNA of the CDR3: TGTGCCACCAGTGATTCCACTTCCCCGGGACGGGCGGGGCGAGAGACCCAGTACTTC. Its protein product is CATSDSTSPGRAGRETQYF.